This T cell receptor (beta chain) was found in a study of shared clonotypes between healthy human individuals. Notes on the study in general: Relative to memory subsets, naive subsets generally showed larger estimated richness.

Clones were read by immunoSEQ multiplex PCR, and TCRdb kept only the in-frame ones, dropping some. Of around 2,000,000 clones in the sample, approximately 94% were seen once. Naive CD8 isolation took CD45RO-negative cells positively selected for CCR7 and excluded terminally differentiated effector memory CD45RA+ cells. This clone was counted only a few times. Its antigen is unidentified. Sequences were obtained from naive CD8+ T cells from PBMCs. The sequence was obtained from a man aged 18 to 35 in good health. Some clones in this sample may be carry-over from other donors' samples.

The CDR3 reads CASSPGQGITEAFF. The CDR3 coding sequence is TGTGCCAGCAGCCCAGGACAGGGGATAACTGAAGCTTTCTTT. The chain joins TRBV13 to TRBJ1-1; 9 bases are a match to TRBD1. Germline CDR1 is PRHDT and CDR2 is FYEKMQ (reference sequence). V shed 5 bases, J shed 5 bases, and the junction held 6 bases outside the gene matches. The CDR3 has 14 amino acids.